The next 10 T cell receptor beta chains were all read from a single sample in a study of T-cell reconstitution after alpha-beta-depleted transplantation in children. The TCRbeta library incorporated unique molecular identifiers. TCRdb redid the calling of the PCR reads with MiXCR, one entry per CDR3 protein. This sample has fewer than 550,000 distinct CDR3 sequences, with roughly 10% found just once. The source material was PBMCs, mostly from graft donor cells, sampled 180 days after TCRalphabeta/CD19-depleted stem cell transplant. The source of these receptors is a female patient aged 2 to 10 who had a stem cell transplant for aplastic anemia, so the T cells may come from the graft donor.

This chain links TRBV7-3 with TRBJ2-1, with TRBD2 identical over 9 bases. The CDR3 is made up of 12 amino acids. The germline CDR1 and CDR2 sequences are SGHTA and FQGTGA. The trim removed 3 bases at V and 10 bases at J, leaving 1 base unmatched. The CDR3: CASSFLAGEQFF. The CDR3 coding sequence is TGTGCCAGCAGCTTTCTAGCGGGGGAGCAGTTCTTC.

This clonotype was observed many times. This chain links TRBV12-3 or TRBV12-4 with TRBJ2-1; 9 bases align to TRBD2. Trimming at V came to 5 bases and at J to 0 bases, leaving 8 bases not matched to a gene. This CDR3 comprises 17 residues. CDR3 sequence reads: CASSPTSGQSSYNEQFF. The CDR3 DNA is TGTGCCAGCAGTCCTACTAGCGGGCAGAGCTCCTACAATGAGCAGTTCTTC.

This clonotype was counted between two and nine times. The chain is built from TRBV5-8 and TRBJ1-5, with TRBD1 as a possible D gene (5 bases). V lost 2 bases to trimming and J lost 7 bases, with 13 bases between them. The CDR3 spans 14 residues. Germline values: CDR1 SGHTS, CDR2 YDEGEE. The CDR3 DNA reads TGTGCCAGCAGCTTCCGGGGCCTCGGGCAGCCCCAGCATTTT. As protein: CASSFRGLGQPQHF.

The rearrangement links TRBV6-1 to TRBJ1-1; TRBD1 aligns across 9 bases. CDR1 and CDR2 from the germline V gene are MNHNS and SASEGT. Germline trimming cut 7 bases from V and 5 bases from J; bases unmatched to any gene: 8. The CDR3 sequence is 14 residues long. CDR3 protein: CASTPTGGLTEAFF. The CDR3 DNA follows: TGTGCCAGCACCCCGACAGGGGGATTAACTGAAGCTTTCTTT.

This chain joins TRBV20-1 and TRBJ2-1, with 7 bases aligning to TRBD2. CDR1 and CDR2 from the germline V gene are DFQATT and SNEGSKA (reference sequence). Losses at the gene ends were 4 bases for V and 6 bases for J; bases not matched to a gene: 12. This CDR3 region has 15 residues. The CDR3 spells CSANQAGRSSNEQFF. CDR3 nucleotides: TGCAGTGCTAACCAAGCGGGGAGGTCTAGCAATGAGCAGTTCTTC.

This chain connects TRBV10-2 to TRBJ1-2; tentative D call: TRBD1 (6 bases). The germline V gene has CDR1 WSHSY and CDR2 SAAADI. This CDR3 region has 16 residues. V shed 6 bases and J shed 5 bases, with 22 bases lying between them. The CDR3 nucleotides read TGCGCCAGCAGCGGACAGCGGACCCCCCGCTTTTATGGCTACACCTTC. Residues: CASSGQRTPRFYGYTF.

The genes are TRBV4-1 and TRBJ2-1, with 11 bases identical to TRBD2. V dropped 1 base and J dropped 5; count of bases not matched to a gene: 4. The CDR3 extends over 16 amino acids. The germline gives CDR1 MGHRA, CDR2 YSYEKL. As DNA, the CDR3 is TGCGCCAGCAGCCAAGGAACGGGACTAGCGGACAATGAGCAGTTCTTC. It encodes CASSQGTGLADNEQFF.

This chain uses TRBV20-1 with TRBJ1-5; D call uncertain. This CDR3 is 12 amino acids long. The V gene's germline CDR1 is DFQATT and CDR2 SNEGSKA (reference sequence). The germline V and J ends were trimmed by 6 bases and 6 bases, with 12 bases remaining between them. CDR3 amino acids: CSASKAPQPQHF. CDR3 coding DNA: TGCAGTGCCTCCAAGGCCCCTCAGCCCCAGCATTTT.

In its sample, this clonotype was seen a few times. The chain uses TRBV19 and TRBJ1-1, with D possibly matching TRBD1 (5 bases). The CDR3 extends over 18 amino acids. In germline, CDR1 is LNHDA, CDR2 SQIVND (reference sequence). V lost 3 bases and J lost 1, with 21 bases in between. The chain's CDR3 is CASSMDAGWNGKNTEAFF. The CDR3 DNA sequence: TGTGCCAGTAGTATGGACGCAGGGTGGAACGGCAAGAACACTGAAGCTTTCTTT. Complete variable domain (other parts from reference TRBV19 and TRBJ1-1): DGGITQSPKYLFRKEGQNVTLSCEQNLNHDAMYWYRQDPGQGLRLIYYSQIVNDFQKGDIAEGYSVSREKKESFPLTVTSAQKNPTAFYLCASSMDAGWNGKNTEAFFGQGTRLTVV.

The sample holds one count of this clonotype. One end of the junction is discordant with germline, which a read error may explain. The chain couples TRBV11-2 to TRBJ1-6; D unclear. Germline V lookup: CDR1 SGHAT, CDR2 FQNNGV. The CDR3 is 16 residues long. CDR3 DNA sequence: TGTGCCAGCAGTTTAGTGGCAGGCCTGGGTAATTCACCCCTCCACTTT. It translates to CASSLVAGLGNSPLHF.